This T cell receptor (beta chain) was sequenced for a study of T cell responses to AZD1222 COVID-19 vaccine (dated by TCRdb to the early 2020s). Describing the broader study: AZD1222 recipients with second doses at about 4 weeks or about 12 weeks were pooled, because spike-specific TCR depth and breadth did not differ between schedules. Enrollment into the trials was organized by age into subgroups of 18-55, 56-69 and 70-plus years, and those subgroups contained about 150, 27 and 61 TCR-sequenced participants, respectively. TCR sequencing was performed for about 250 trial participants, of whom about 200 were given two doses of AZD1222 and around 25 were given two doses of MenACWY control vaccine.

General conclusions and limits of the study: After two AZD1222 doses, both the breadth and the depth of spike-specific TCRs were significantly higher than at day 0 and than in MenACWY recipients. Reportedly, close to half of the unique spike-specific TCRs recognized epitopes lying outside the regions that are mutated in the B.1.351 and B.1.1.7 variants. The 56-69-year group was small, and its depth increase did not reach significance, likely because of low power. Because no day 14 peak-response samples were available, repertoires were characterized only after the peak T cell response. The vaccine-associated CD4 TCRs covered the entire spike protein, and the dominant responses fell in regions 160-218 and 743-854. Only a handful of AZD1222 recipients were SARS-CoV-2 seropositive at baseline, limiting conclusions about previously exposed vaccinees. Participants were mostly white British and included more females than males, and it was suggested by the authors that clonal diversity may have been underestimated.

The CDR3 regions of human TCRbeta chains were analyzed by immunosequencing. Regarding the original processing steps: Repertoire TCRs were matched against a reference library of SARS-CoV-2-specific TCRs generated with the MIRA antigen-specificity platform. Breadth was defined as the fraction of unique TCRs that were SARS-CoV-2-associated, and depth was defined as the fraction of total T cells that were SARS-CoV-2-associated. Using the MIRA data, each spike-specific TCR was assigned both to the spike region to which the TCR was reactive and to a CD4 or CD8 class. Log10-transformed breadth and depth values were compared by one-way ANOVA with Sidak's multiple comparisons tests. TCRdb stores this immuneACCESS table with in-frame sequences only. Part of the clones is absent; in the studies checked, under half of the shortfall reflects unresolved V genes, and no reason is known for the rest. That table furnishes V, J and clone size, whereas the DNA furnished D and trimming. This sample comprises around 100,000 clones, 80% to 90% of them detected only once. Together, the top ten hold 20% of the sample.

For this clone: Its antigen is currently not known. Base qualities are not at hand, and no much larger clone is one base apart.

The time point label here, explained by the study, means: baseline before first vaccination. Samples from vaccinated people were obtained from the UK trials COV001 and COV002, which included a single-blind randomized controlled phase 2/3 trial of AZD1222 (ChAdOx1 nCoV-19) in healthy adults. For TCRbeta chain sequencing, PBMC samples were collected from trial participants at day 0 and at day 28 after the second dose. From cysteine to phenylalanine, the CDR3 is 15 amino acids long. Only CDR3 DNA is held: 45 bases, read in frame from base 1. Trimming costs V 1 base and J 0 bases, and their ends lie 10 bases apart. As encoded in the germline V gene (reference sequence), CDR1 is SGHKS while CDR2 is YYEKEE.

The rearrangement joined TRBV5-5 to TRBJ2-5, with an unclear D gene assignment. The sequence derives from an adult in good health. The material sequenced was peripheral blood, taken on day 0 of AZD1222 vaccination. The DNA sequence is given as TGTGCCAGCAGCTTGCGGATTGGTCACCAAGAGACCCAGTACTTC. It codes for CASSLRIGHQETQYF.